This TCR beta chain was recovered during a study of blood T cell repertoires in COVID-19. Sequencing was performed with immunoSEQ multiplex PCR; in TCRdb, only in-frame clones are kept and a portion is missing. The data contain about 39,000 clones, approximately 80% of them singletons. The sequence came from a man between 50 and 59 years old with active or convalescent COVID-19. The specimen sequenced was peripheral blood.

CDR3 sequence (DNA): TGTGCCAGCATGGAGGGTTCTATGGATACGCAGTATTTT. It specifies CASMEGSMDTQYF. V usage is TRBV28 and J usage is TRBJ2-3; D possibly corresponds to TRBD2 (6 bases). The CDR3 has 13 amino acids. CDR1 is MDHEN and CDR2 is SYDVKM in the germline V gene. With 7 bases removed from V and 6 bases from J, the gap between germline ends came to 14 bases. Filled out from reference TRBV28 and TRBJ2-3, the complete variable domain reads DVKVTQSSRYLVKRTGEKVFLECVQDMDHENMFWYRQDPGLGLRLIYFSYDVKMKEKGDIPEGYSVSREKKERFSLILESASTNQTSMYLCASMEGSMDTQYFGPGTRLTVL.